The clone carrying this T cell receptor beta chain was detected ten times or more. Its antigen is unknown. This sample stems from a study of cytomegalovirus exposure and HLA in healthy donors. V lost 9 bases, J lost 8 bases, and 18 bases lay in between. The CDR3 runs 13 residues. Germline V lookup: CDR1 SGHRS, CDR2 YFSETQ. Only in-frame clones appear in the TCRdb table, and some are missing; sequencing was by immunoSEQ multiplex PCR. Of 220,000 or so clones listed, around nine tenths are singletons. The validation cohort, a group of roughly 120 subjects, included the donors and was separate from the roughly 620-subject first cohort. Study-wide results and caveats: One later analysis, an examination of the approximately 130 validation repertoires, found that first-cohort TCR clusters tended to co-occur in them. Using the classifier, cytomegalovirus status was reportedly diagnosed with high specificity and sensitivity. Specificity for CMV antigens was confirmed in vitro for a few of the CMV-associated chains.

The TCR comes from a woman aged 18-29 years in good health and CMV-seronegative. Source material: PBMCs. This chain connects TRBV5-1 to TRBJ2-1; D tentatively fits TRBD1 or TRBD2 (7 bases each). The CDR3 spells CATRGGRVDEQFF. CDR3 sequence (DNA): TGCGCCACCAGGGGGGGGAGGGTTGATGAGCAGTTCTTC.